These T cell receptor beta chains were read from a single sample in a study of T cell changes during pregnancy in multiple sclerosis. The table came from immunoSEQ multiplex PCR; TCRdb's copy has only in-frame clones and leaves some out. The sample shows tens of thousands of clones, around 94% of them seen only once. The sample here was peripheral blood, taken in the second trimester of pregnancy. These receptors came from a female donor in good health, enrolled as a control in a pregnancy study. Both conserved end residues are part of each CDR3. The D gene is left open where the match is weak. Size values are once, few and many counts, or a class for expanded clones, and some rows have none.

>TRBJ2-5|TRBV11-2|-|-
TGTGCCAGCAGCTTAAACTTTCAAAAGACCCAGTACTTC
CASSLNFQKTQYF
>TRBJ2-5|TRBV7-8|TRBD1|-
TGTGCCAGCAGCTTAGTCCGGACAGGGCAAGGGTACTTC
CASSLVRTGQGYF
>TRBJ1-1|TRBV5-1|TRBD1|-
TGCGCCAGCAGCTTGGGGGGGACAGGGGGCAAGAACACTGAAGCTTTCTTT
CASSLGGTGGKNTEAFF
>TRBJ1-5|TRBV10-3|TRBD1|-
TGTGCCATCAGTGAGGGTGGGGGACAGGGGCATCAGCCCCAGCATTTT
CAISEGGGQGHQPQHF
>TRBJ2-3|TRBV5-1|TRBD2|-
TGCGCCAGCAGGCCGTTAGCGGGGTCGACAGATACGCAGTATTTT
CASRPLAGSTDTQYF
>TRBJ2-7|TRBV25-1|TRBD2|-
TGTGCCAGCAGTGACGGGGGGGGGAGCTCCTACGAGCAGTACTTC
CASSDGGGSSYEQYF
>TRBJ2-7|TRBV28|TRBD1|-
TGTGCCAGCACCAGGACAGGCCAACCCTACGAGCAGTACTTC
CASTRTGQPYEQYF
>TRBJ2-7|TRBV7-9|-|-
TGTGCCAGCAGCTCCCAGGGGCAGAACTACGAGCAGTACTTC
CASSSQGQNYEQYF
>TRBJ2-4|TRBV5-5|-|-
TGTGCCAGCAGCCCGGGGTGGAGGGGAATTACCAAAAACATTCAGTACTTC
CASSPGWRGITKNIQYF
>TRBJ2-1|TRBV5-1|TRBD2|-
TGCGCCAGCAGCTTGTCTGGTTTCGCTAGCGGGACCACTGAGCAGTTCTTC
CASSLSGFASGTTEQFF
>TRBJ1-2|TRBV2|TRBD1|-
TGTGCCAGCAGCGCTCGGACAGGGGAGATCTACTATGGCTACACCTTC
CASSARTGEIYYGYTF
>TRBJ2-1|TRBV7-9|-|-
TGTGCCAGCAGTCTGAAGGGGGACTACAATGAGCAGTTCTTC
CASSLKGDYNEQFF
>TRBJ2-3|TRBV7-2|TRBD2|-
TGTGCCAGCAGCACCGGCCTAGCGGGAGTTGCAGATACGCAGTATTTT
CASSTGLAGVADTQYF
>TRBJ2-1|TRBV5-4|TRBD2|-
TGTGCCAGCAGCTTTATCGGGACTACCTACAATGAGCAGTTCTTC
CASSFIGTTYNEQFF
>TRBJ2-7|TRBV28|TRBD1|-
TGTGCCAGCAGTTTAAATGTTAGACGGGACAGCTCCTACGAGCAGTACTTC
CASSLNVRRDSSYEQYF
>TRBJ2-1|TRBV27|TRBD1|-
TGTGCCAGCAGTTCCGGGACAGGAACGGGGGAAAATGAGCAGTTCTTC
CASSSGTGTGENEQFF
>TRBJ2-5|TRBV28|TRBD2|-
TGTGCCAGCAGTTTCGGGGGGGGCCAAGAGACCCAGTACTTC
CASSFGGGQETQYF
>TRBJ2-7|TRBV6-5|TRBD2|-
TGTGCCAGCAGCCCCAGCGGGGGCGGCTACGAGCAGTACTTC
CASSPSGGGYEQYF
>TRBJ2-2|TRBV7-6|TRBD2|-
TGTGCCAGCAGCTTGGGACTAGCGAACACCGGGGAGCTGTTTTTT
CASSLGLANTGELFF
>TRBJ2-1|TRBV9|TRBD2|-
TGTGCCAGCAGCCCTTTGGACAGGGGACTGGGACTAGCGGGTTTCTACAATGAGCAGTTCTTC
CASSPLDRGLGLAGFYNEQFF
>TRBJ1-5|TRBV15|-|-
TGTGCCACCAGCAGAGATAGGGCGGGCCTGATGATCCGGGATCAGCCCCAGCATTTT
CATSRDRAGLMIRDQPQHF
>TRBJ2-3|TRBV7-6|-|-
TGTGCCAGCAGCTTAGGTCCCAGGACAAGCACAGATACGCAGTATTTT
CASSLGPRTSTDTQYF
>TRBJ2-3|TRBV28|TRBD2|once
TGTGCCTCAGCAAGTTGGCGGGAGGGAGTAGATACGCAGTATTTT
CASASWREGVDTQYF
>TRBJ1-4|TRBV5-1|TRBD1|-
TGCGCCAGCAGCCCAACGACAGGGGTACTAAATGAAAAACTGTTTTTT
CASSPTTGVLNEKLFF
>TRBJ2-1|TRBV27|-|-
TGTGCCAGCAGTACGGACAGCGGGATGTTCAATGAGCAGTTCTTC
CASSTDSGMFNEQFF
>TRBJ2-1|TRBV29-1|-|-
TGCAGCGCCAGGGGGGCTGAGCAGTTCTTC
CSARGAEQFF
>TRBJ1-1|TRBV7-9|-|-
TGTGCCAGCAGCTTACCCGGCGGAAGACCTGAAGCTTTCTTT
CASSLPGGRPEAFF
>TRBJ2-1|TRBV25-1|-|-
TGTGCCAGCAGTGAATTTCGAAAAGGGGCAGGGGAGCAGTTCTTC
CASSEFRKGAGEQFF
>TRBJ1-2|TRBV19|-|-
TGTGCCAGTAGTATAGATCTTTCCGGAGGAGATGGCTACACCTTC
CASSIDLSGGDGYTF
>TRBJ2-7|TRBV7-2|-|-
TGTGCCAGCAGCTTGGGCGGGGTACAGTACTTC
CASSLGGVQYF
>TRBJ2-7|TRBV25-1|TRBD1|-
TGTGCCAGCAGTGACCCGGGACAGATTTACGAGCAGTACTTC
CASSDPGQIYEQYF
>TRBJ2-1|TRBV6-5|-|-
TGTGCCAGCAGCCTAACAGGGACGGATGAGCAGTTCTTC
CASSLTGTDEQFF
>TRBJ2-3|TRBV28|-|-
TGTGCCAGCAGTGCCGGGACAAGAAGCACAGATACGCAGTATTTT
CASSAGTRSTDTQYF
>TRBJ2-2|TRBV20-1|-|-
TGCAGTGCTTACAGGAACGGGGAGCTGTTTTTT
CSAYRNGELFF
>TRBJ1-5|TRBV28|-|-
TGTGCCAGCAGTTTCAGCCAGGGGTTGCGGCCCCAGCATTTT
CASSFSQGLRPQHF
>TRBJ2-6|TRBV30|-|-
TGTGCCTGGAGTTCAGGGTCTTGGAGCTCTGGGGCCAACGTCCTGACTTTC
CAWSSGSWSSGANVLTF
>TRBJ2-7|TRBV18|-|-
TGTGCCAGCTCACTCTCACATCAATCAACCTACGAGCAGTACTTC
CASSLSHQSTYEQYF
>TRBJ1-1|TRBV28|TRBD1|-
TGTGCCAGCAGTCCCCGCACAGGGGTCCTAGGGTGGGACACTGAAGCTTTCTTT
CASSPRTGVLGWDTEAFF
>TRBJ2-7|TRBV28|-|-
TGTGCCAGCAAGGGACTCAACTACGAGCAGTACTTC
CASKGLNYEQYF
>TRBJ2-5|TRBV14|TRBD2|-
TGTGCCAGCAGCCAGTCATTTCGGACTAGCGGGGAGACCCAGTACTTC
CASSQSFRTSGETQYF
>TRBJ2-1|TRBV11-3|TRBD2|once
TGTGCCAGCAGCTTCGCTAGCGGGGTCTACAATGAGCAGTTCTTC
CASSFASGVYNEQFF
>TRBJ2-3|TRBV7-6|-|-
TGTGCCAGCAGCTACCCCCCCCCTAGCACGACAGATACGCAGTATTTT
CASSYPPPSTTDTQYF
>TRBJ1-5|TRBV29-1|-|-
TGCAGCGTCTCGGAGGGGAATCAGCCCCAGCATTTT
CSVSEGNQPQHF
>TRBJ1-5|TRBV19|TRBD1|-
TGTGCCAGTAGTTCGGGACAGGGTTACAATCAGCCCCAGCATTTT
CASSSGQGYNQPQHF
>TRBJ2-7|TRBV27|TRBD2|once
TGTGCCAGCAGGAGCCCGGGACTACGCTACGAGCAGTACTTC
CASRSPGLRYEQYF
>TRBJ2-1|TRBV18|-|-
TGTGCCAGCTCACCCGGACTGGCGGGCCTAAATGAGCAGTTCTTC
CASSPGLAGLNEQFF
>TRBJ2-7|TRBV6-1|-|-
TGTGCCAGTACTATCTCCCTGGATCTCGGCGAGCAGTACTTC
CASTISLDLGEQYF
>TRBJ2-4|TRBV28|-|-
TGTGCCAGCAGCACAATGACAGTCCTTGCCAAAAACATTCAGTACTTC
CASSTMTVLAKNIQYF